This TCR beta chain was identified during a study of cytomegalovirus exposure and HLA in healthy donors. The donors were part of the roughly 130-subject validation cohort, which stood apart from the approximately 670-subject first cohort. Study-level points and caveats: Among the CMV-associated chains, a few were confirmed in vitro as specific for CMV antigens. The study designated fewer than 200 TCR beta chains cytomegalovirus-associated. For cytomegalovirus status, the classifier reportedly gave diagnoses with high specificity and sensitivity.

In the case of this clone: Its matching antigen is unknown.

Germline V CDR1 and CDR2: SEHNR, FQNEAQ (reference sequence). The CDR3 sequence is 15 residues long. Losses at the gene ends were 3 bases for V and 6 bases for J; bases not matched to a gene: 6. Libraries were prepared by immunoSEQ multiplex PCR; TCRdb keeps only in-frame clonotypes and omits some of them. The table includes some 290,000 clones, 88% detected once. The chain links TRBV7-9 to TRBJ2-1; 9 bases match TRBD2. Material: PBMCs. This clonotype was obtained from a man aged 25 to 40 in good health and CMV-seronegative. CDR3 DNA: TGTGCCAGCAGCTTGGCGGGGGGGCCGCGCAATGAGCAGTTCTTC. This codes for CASSLAGGPRNEQFF.